This passage covers 11 T cell receptor beta chains from one sample sequenced in a study of T cells in Graves' hyperthyroidism and ophthalmopathy. It was RNA transcripts that yielded the amplified TCR beta CDR3 regions. TCR CDR3 underwent first-round RT-PCR with the HTBI primer set. TCRdb processed the multiplex PCR reads anew with MiXCR; each CDR3 protein has one entry. The sample consists of about 24,000 distinct CDR3 sequences, less than 65% of them appearing once. The sequenced sample was blood. The receptors come from a woman between 35 and 50 years old with Graves' hyperthyroidism that later progressed to Graves' ophthalmopathy.

V usage is TRBV20-1 and J usage is TRBJ2-7; 9 bases map to TRBD2. Trimming at V came to 3 bases and at J to 2 bases, leaving 8 bases not matched to a gene. CDR3 length: 15 amino acids. Germline-derived CDR1 and CDR2 are DFQATT and SNEGSKA (reference sequence). The CDR3 reads CSASQEAGGPYEQYF. Here the CDR3 DNA reads TGCAGTGCTAGTCAGGAGGCGGGAGGGCCCTACGAGCAGTACTTC.

This clonotype rates as medium-sized (0.01 to 0.1%). The chain is built from TRBV19 and TRBJ2-7; 7 bases are a match to TRBD1. This CDR3 spans 13 amino acids. Trimming at V came to 5 bases and at J to 6 bases, leaving 7 bases not matched to a gene. Germline V gene sequence: CDR1 LNHDA, CDR2 SQIVND (reference sequence). The CDR3 is CASSPRQGSEQYF. As DNA, the CDR3 is TGTGCCAGTAGTCCTCGACAGGGCAGCGAGCAGTACTTC.

This chain links TRBV11-2 with TRBJ2-1, with 13 positions matching TRBD2. V trimming: 1 base; J trimming: 8 bases; junction bases outside the gene matches: 5. In germline, CDR1 is SGHAT, CDR2 FQNNGV. This CDR3 is 16 amino acids long. The CDR3 region has the DNA TGTGCCAGCAGCTTAGGACTAGCGGGAGGTGTTTATGAGCAGTTCTTC. Protein: CASSLGLAGGVYEQFF.

The chain combines TRBV20-1 with TRBJ2-1; 11 positions agree with TRBD2. Unmatched junction bases numbered 2, after V lost 6 bases and J lost 4 bases. Germline CDR1 is DFQATT and CDR2 is SNEGSKA (reference sequence). The length of the CDR3 is 13 residues. CDR3 sequence (DNA): TGCAGTGCCGGACTAGCGGGTTACAATGAGCAGTTCTTC. Its translation: CSAGLAGYNEQFF.

The chain is built from TRBV24-1 and TRBJ2-5, with 11 nucleotides matching TRBD2. Germline V CDR1 and CDR2: KGHDR, SFDVKD. This CDR3 has 18 amino acids. The V gene end was trimmed by 2 bases and the J gene end by 3 bases; junction bases not matched to a gene: 10. The CDR3 DNA is TGTGCCACCAGTGATTCATTCCCGACTAGCGGGACTAAAGAGACCCAGTACTTC. Encoded protein: CATSDSFPTSGTKETQYF.

This clonotype was seen repeatedly, ten times or more. The genes are TRBV20-1 and TRBJ2-5; 8 bases are a match to TRBD2. CDR3 length equals 18 residues. Germline values: CDR1 DFQATT, CDR2 SNEGSKA (reference sequence). V trimming: 6 bases; J trimming: 4 bases; junction bases outside the gene matches: 22. CDR3 bases: TGCAGTGCCCCGCCCCCACTAGCGGAAGCCTTTCATTTAGAGACCCAGTACTTC. It specifies CSAPPPLAEAFHLETQYF.

This chain uses TRBV5-6 with TRBJ1-1; 8 nucleotides align to TRBD1. In germline, CDR1 is SGHDT, CDR2 YYEEEE. This CDR3 contains 16 residues. Trimming cost V 4 bases and J 1 base; bases outside gene matches: 9. CDR3 sequence reads: CASSIFGQGGNTEAFF. CDR3 nucleotides: TGTGCCAGCAGCATTTTTGGACAGGGAGGGAACACTGAAGCTTTCTTT.

This clonotype is labeled medium-sized. The chain joins TRBV7-2 to TRBJ1-1; D might be TRBD1 (5 bases). Germline values: CDR1 SGHTA, CDR2 FQGNSA. There are 15 residues in the CDR3. V was cut by 5 bases and J by 0 bases, with 13 bases left in between. The CDR3 DNA follows: TGTGCCAGCAGCAGAGTCGGGGGGATGAACACTGAAGCTTTCTTT. This translates into CASSRVGGMNTEAFF.

J is TRBJ2-7 and V is TRBV5-4; 10 bases fit TRBD2. The CDR3 is 15 residues long. With V trimmed by 4 bases and J by 2 bases, 6 bases remained unmatched. The germline CDR1 and CDR2 sequences are SGHNT and YYREEE (reference sequence). CDR3 in amino acids: CASSPSGSQAYEQYF. In DNA form, the CDR3 reads TGTGCCAGCAGCCCTAGCGGGAGCCAAGCCTACGAGCAGTACTTC.

As DNA, the CDR3 is TGTGCCAGCAGCCCGGGACAGATCATCACAGATACGCAGTATTTT. Protein product: CASSPGQIITDTQYF. J is TRBJ2-3 and V is TRBV14, with TRBD1 matching 7 bases. Looked up from germline, CDR1 is SGHDN and CDR2 is FVKESK. Trimming cost V 4 bases and J 2 bases; bases outside gene matches: 6. The CDR3 totals 15 residues. Combining the CDR3 with reference TRBV14 and TRBJ2-3 gives the whole variable domain EAGVTQFPSHSVIEKGQTVTLRCDPISGHDNLYWYRRVMGKEIKFLLHFVKESKQDESGMPNNRFLAERTGGTYSTLKVQPAELEDSGVYFCASSPGQIITDTQYFGPGTRLTVL.

This rearrangement joins TRBV29-1 to TRBJ2-7; no clear D. Trimming stripped 1 base from V and 0 bases from J, with 4 bases between. The CDR3 covers 12 residues. CDR1 SQVTM and CDR2 ANQGSEA come from the germline V gene. The CDR3 sequence is CSVEVSSYEQYF. CDR3 nucleotides: TGCAGCGTTGAAGTCAGCTCCTACGAGCAGTACTTC.